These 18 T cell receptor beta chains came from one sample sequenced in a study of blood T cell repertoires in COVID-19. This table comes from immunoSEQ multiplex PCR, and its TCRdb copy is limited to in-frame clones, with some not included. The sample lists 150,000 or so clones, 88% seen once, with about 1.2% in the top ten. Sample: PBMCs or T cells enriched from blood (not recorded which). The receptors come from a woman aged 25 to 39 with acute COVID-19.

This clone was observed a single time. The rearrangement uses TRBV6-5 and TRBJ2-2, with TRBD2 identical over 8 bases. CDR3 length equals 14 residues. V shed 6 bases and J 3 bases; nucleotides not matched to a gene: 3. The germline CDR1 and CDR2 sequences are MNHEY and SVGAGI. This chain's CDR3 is CASRRGLDTGELFF. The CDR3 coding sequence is TGTGCCAGCAGAAGGGGACTAGACACCGGGGAGCTGTTTTTT.

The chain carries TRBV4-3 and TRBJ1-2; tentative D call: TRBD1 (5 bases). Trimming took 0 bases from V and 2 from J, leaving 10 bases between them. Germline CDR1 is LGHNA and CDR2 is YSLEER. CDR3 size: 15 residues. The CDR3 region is CASSQDLGGNYGYTF. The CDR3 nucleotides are TGCGCCAGCAGCCAAGATTTGGGGGGGAACTATGGCTACACCTTC.

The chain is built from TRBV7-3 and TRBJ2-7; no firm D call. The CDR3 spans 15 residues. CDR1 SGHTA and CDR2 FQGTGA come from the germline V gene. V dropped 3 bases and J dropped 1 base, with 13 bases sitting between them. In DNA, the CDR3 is TGTGCCAGCAGCTTGTCAGCAGGTTTGTCCTACGAGCAGTACTTC. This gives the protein CASSLSAGLSYEQYF.

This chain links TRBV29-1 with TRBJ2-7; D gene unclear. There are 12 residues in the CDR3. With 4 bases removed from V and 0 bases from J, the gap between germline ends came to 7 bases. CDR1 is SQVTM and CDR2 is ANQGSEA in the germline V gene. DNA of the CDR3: TGCAGCGTTGTGGGCATCTCCTACGAGCAGTACTTC. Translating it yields CSVVGISYEQYF.

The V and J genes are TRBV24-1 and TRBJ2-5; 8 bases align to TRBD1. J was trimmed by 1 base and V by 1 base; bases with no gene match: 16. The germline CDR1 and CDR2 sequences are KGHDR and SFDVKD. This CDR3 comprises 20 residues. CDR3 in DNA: TGTGCCACCAGTGATTTCCGCTCGATCGCTGGACAGGGTGGCCAAGAGACCCAGTACTTC. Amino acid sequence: CATSDFRSIAGQGGQETQYF.

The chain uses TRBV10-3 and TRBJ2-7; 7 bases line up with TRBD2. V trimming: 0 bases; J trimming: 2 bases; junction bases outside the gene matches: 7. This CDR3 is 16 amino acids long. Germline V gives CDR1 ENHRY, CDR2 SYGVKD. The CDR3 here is CAISESFSGSTYEQYF. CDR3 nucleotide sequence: TGTGCCATCAGTGAGTCTTTTAGCGGGTCAACCTACGAGCAGTACTTC.

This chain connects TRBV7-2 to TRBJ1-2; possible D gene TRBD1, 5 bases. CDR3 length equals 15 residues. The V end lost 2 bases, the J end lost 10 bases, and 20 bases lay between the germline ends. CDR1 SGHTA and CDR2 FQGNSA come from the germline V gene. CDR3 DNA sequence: TGTGCCAGCAGCTTAAGCCCGCGGGACTCCAGGCTCTACACCTTC. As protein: CASSLSPRDSRLYTF.

In DNA, the CDR3 is TGTGCCAGCAGCTTCTTAGCGGGAGAGAGCACAGATACGCAGTATTTT. It translates to CASSFLAGESTDTQYF. The chain is built from TRBV13 and TRBJ2-3; 9 bases match TRBD2. This CDR3 spans 16 amino acids. CDR1 and CDR2 from the germline V gene are PRHDT and FYEKMQ (reference sequence). The V and J ends lost 3 bases and 0 bases, in that order; junction bases with no gene match: 4.

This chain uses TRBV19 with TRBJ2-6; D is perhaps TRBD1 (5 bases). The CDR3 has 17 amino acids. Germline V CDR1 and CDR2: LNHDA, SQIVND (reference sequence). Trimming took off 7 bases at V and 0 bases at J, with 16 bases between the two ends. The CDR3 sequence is CASNQGFQVSGANVLTF. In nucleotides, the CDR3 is TGTGCCAGTAACCAGGGCTTTCAGGTCTCTGGGGCCAACGTCCTGACTTTC.

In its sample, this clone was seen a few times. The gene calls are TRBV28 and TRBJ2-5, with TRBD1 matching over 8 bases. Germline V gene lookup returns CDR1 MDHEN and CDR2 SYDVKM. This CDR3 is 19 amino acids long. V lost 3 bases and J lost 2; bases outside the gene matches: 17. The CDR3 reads CASSLFRDRFDGTQETQYF. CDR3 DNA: TGTGCCAGCAGTTTGTTTAGGGACAGGTTTGACGGGACTCAAGAGACCCAGTACTTC.

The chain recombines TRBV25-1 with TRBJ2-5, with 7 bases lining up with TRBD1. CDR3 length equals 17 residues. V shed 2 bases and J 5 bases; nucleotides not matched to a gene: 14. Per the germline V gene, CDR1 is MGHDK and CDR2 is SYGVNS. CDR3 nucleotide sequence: TGTGCCAGCAGTGAAAACCCGACTAAGGGGGCGCGGGAGACCCAGTACTTC. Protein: CASSENPTKGARETQYF.

The CDR3 spells CASSARWDRGPNEQFF. CDR3 in DNA: TGTGCCAGCAGCGCCCGATGGGACAGGGGGCCAAATGAGCAGTTCTTC. The rearrangement links TRBV7-9 to TRBJ2-1; TRBD1 matches at 12 bases. The CDR3 contains 16 residues. CDR1 SEHNR and CDR2 FQNEAQ come from the germline V gene (reference sequence). J lost 7 bases, V lost 5 bases, and 9 bases had no gene match.

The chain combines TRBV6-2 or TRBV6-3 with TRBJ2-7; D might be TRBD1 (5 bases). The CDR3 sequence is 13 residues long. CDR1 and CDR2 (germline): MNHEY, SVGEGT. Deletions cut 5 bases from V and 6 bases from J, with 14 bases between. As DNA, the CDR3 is TGTGCCAGCAGTCAAGGGGCAGAGCGCGAGCAGTACTTC. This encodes CASSQGAEREQYF.

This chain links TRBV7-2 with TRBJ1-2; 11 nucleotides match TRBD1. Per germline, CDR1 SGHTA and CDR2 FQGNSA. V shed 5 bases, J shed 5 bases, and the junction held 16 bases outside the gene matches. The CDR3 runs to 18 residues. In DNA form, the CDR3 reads TGTGCCAGCAGCCGCCTCGGACAGGGGGCTATTTTGGGATATGGCTACACCTTC. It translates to CASSRLGQGAILGYGYTF.

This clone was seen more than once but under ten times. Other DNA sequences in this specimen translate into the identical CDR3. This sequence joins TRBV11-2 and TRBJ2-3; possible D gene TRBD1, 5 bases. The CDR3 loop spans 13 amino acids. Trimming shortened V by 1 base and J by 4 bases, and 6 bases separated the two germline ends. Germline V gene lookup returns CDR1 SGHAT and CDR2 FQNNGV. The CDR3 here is CASSLAGSDTQYF. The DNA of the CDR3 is TGTGCCAGCAGCTTAGCAGGGTCAGATACGCAGTATTTT.

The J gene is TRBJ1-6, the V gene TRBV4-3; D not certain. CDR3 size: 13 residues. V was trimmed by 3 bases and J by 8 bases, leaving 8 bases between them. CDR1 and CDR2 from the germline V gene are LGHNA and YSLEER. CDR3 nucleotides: TGCGCCAGCAGCCAGAGCCTCCATTCACCCCTCCACTTT. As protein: CASSQSLHSPLHF.

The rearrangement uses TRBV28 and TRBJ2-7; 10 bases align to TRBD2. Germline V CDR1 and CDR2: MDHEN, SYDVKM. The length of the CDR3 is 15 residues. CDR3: CGHRGKSSGRNEQYF. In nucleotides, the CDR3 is TGTGGGCACAGGGGGAAGTCTAGCGGGAGAAACGAGCAGTACTTC.

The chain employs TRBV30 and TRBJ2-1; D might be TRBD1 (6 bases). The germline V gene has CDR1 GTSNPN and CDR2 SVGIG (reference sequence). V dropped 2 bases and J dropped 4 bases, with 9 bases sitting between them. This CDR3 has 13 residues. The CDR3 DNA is TGTGCCTGGAGTTTCACAGGGTACAATGAGCAGTTCTTC. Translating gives CAWSFTGYNEQFF.